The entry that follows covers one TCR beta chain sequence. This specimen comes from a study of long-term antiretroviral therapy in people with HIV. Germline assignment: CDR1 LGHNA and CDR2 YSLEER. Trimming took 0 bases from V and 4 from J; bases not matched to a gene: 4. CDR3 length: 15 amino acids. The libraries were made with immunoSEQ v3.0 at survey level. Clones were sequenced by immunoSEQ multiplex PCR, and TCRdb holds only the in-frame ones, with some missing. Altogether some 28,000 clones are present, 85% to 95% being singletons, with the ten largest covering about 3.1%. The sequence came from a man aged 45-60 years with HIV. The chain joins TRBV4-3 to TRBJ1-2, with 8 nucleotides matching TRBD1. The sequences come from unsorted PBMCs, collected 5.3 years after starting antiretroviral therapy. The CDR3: CASSQDRTGSYGYTF. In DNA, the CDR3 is TGCGCCAGCAGCCAAGATAGGACAGGGAGCTATGGCTACACCTTC.